Included here is one T cell receptor beta chain sequence, with context. Trimming removed 5 bases from V and 4 bases from J, with 15 bases in between. The V gene's germline CDR1 is MDHEN and CDR2 SYDVKM. CDR3 length equals 14 residues. The data derive from a study of identical twins. In TCRdb, the 5' RACE reads were re-called with MiXCR into one record per CDR3 protein. The data hold some 560,000 distinct CDR3 sequences, with more than 9% observed a single time. These data were also filed under a second study, of yellow fever vaccine responses in identical twins.

This TCR came from a woman under 30 in good health. Sequencing input: PBMCs. The rearrangement uses TRBV28 and TRBJ2-7; TRBD2 is a possible D gene (6 bases). Written as DNA, the CDR3 is TGTGCCAGCAGTATCGAATTCGGAGGGTACGAGCAGTACTTC. Its protein is CASSIEFGGYEQYF.